These 24 T cell receptor beta chains came from one sample sequenced in a study of cytomegalovirus exposure and HLA in healthy donors. It was with 60 Vbeta and 13 Jbeta primers that the PCR ran. TCRdb's table, derived via immunoSEQ multiplex PCR, lists solely in-frame clones and lacks some. This sample has roughly 180,000 clones, with about 77% found just once. Sequenced input: PBMCs. These receptors were obtained from a man aged 30-40 years in good health and CMV-seronegative.

This chain connects TRBV27 to TRBJ1-5, with D perhaps matching TRBD1 (5 bases). V lost 3 bases to trimming and J lost 5 bases, with 8 bases between them. Germline values: CDR1 MNHEY, CDR2 SMNVEV (reference sequence). This CDR3 spans 13 amino acids. The CDR3 region is CASSFSGDQPQHF. The CDR3 coding sequence is TGTGCCAGCAGTTTTTCGGGGGATCAGCCCCAGCATTTT.

The gene calls are TRBV5-1 and TRBJ2-3; TRBD1 matches at 7 bases. CDR3 length equals 15 residues. Unmatched junction bases numbered 9, after V lost 4 bases and J lost 4 bases. Germline CDR1 SGHRS, CDR2 YFSETQ. This CDR3 reads CASSPRQGGPDTQYF. CDR3 coding DNA: TGCGCCAGCAGCCCAAGACAGGGTGGCCCAGATACGCAGTATTTT.

The J gene is TRBJ1-1, the V gene TRBV7-8; TRBD1 agrees at 8 bases. J lost 0 bases, V lost 4 bases, and 1 base had no gene match. The CDR3 loop spans 14 amino acids. Germline V gene sequence: CDR1 SGHVS, CDR2 FQNEAQ. The CDR3 DNA reads TGTGCCAGCAGCTCGACAGGGGTGAACACTGAAGCTTTCTTT. Encoded protein: CASSSTGVNTEAFF. Full variable domain (missing parts from reference TRBV7-8 and TRBJ1-1): GAGVSQSPRYKVAKRGQDVALRCDPISGHVSLFWYQQALGQGPEFLTYFQNEAQLDKSGLPSDRFFAERPEGSVSTLKIQRTQQEDSAVYLCASSSTGVNTEAFFGQGTRLTVV.

This chain joins TRBV7-8 and TRBJ1-5; D unclear. The V end lost 0 bases, the J end lost 1 base, and 10 bases lay between the germline ends. This CDR3 region has 16 residues. In germline, CDR1 is SGHVS, CDR2 FQNEAQ. This CDR3 reads CASSLAYRGSNQPQHF. In DNA, the CDR3 is TGTGCCAGCAGCTTAGCATATCGGGGAAGCAATCAGCCCCAGCATTTT.

This chain uses TRBV19 with TRBJ2-3; D is uncertain. The CDR3 extends over 15 amino acids. Germline CDR1 and CDR2: LNHDA and SQIVND (reference sequence). V gave up 4 bases and J gave up 2 bases, with 13 bases separating them. The CDR3 protein is CASSRPAPHTDTQYF. CDR3 nucleotides: TGTGCCAGTAGTAGGCCAGCGCCACACACAGATACGCAGTATTTT. Variable domain in full (rest from reference TRBV19 and TRBJ2-3): DGGITQSPKYLFRKEGQNVTLSCEQNLNHDAMYWYRQDPGQGLRLIYYSQIVNDFQKGDIAEGYSVSREKKESFPLTVTSAQKNPTAFYLCASSRPAPHTDTQYFGPGTRLTVL.

The genes are TRBV19 and TRBJ2-3; possible D gene TRBD2, 6 bases. Germline V lookup: CDR1 LNHDA, CDR2 SQIVND (reference sequence). The length of the CDR3 is 14 residues. The V gene lost 4 bases and the J gene lost 6 bases, with 14 bases spanning the gap. CDR3: CASSTGLDGDTQYF. Written as DNA, the CDR3 is TGTGCCAGTAGTACGGGACTCGACGGGGATACGCAGTATTTT.

V usage is TRBV18 and J usage is TRBJ1-1, with TRBD1 identical over 7 bases. The CDR3 has 13 residues. Germline-derived CDR1 and CDR2 are KGHSH and LQKENI. Trimming removed 4 bases from V and 4 bases from J; junction bases left unmatched: 3. Here the CDR3 reads CASSLTGVTEAFF. CDR3 DNA: TGTGCCAGCTCACTTACAGGGGTCACTGAAGCTTTCTTT.

This clone was seen a few times. The V call is TRBV14, the J call TRBJ2-7, with D tentatively TRBD1 (5 bases). The CDR3 is made up of 12 amino acids. Between the trimmed V and J ends, which lost 6 bases and 2 bases, there was a span of 8 bases. The V gene's germline CDR1 is SGHDN and CDR2 FVKESK. CDR3 region: CASRDTAYEQYF. DNA of the CDR3: TGTGCCAGCAGGGACACGGCCTACGAGCAGTACTTC.

This clone came up a few times. This chain uses TRBV5-1 with TRBJ2-5; no firm D call. The V and J ends lost 0 bases and 5 bases respectively, with 11 bases between them. The CDR3 totals 14 residues. CDR1 is SGHRS, CDR2 YFSETQ, per germline. The CDR3 DNA is TGCGCCAGCAGCTTGGACTCGACTGGGGAGACCCAGTACTTC. Translation: CASSLDSTGETQYF.

This rearrangement joins TRBV11-2 to TRBJ2-1; TRBD2 aligns across 14 bases. V shed 5 bases, J shed 1 base, and the junction held 7 bases outside the gene matches. The germline V gene has CDR1 SGHAT and CDR2 FQNNGV. This CDR3 is built from 18 residues. CDR3: CASSPGLAGGGSYNEQFF. Written as DNA, the CDR3 is TGTGCCAGCAGCCCCGGACTAGCGGGAGGCGGGTCCTACAATGAGCAGTTCTTC.

Only one count was recorded for this clone. At one end the junction does not follow the germline gene, possibly because of a read error. CDR3 region: CASSNRDRVGDEQYF. The CDR3 bases are TGTGCTAGCAGCAACCGGGACAGGGTTGGGGACGAGCAGTACTTC. V is TRBV7-7 and J is TRBJ2-7, with TRBD1 matching 9 bases. Germline V gives CDR1 SSHAT, CDR2 FNYEAQ (reference sequence). The CDR3 sequence is 15 residues long. Full variable domain (remainder filled in from reference TRBV7-7 and TRBJ2-7): GAGVSQSPRYKVTKRGQDVTLRCDPISSHATLYWYQQALGQGPEFLTYFNYEAQPDKSGLPSDRFSAERPEGSISTLTIQRTEQRDSAMYRCASSNRDRVGDEQYFGPGTRLTVT.

This chain links TRBV7-9 with TRBJ1-6; 12 bases agree with TRBD1. There are 17 residues in the CDR3. Unmatched junction bases numbered 10, after V lost 3 bases and J lost 10 bases. The V gene's germline CDR1 is SEHNR and CDR2 FQNEAQ (reference sequence). The CDR3 region is CASSLGQGAFSASPLHF. In DNA form, the CDR3 reads TGTGCCAGCAGCTTGGGACAGGGGGCCTTCTCAGCGTCACCCCTCCACTTT.

The chain uses TRBV30 and TRBJ1-2, with no clear D. The V gene's germline CDR1 is GTSNPN and CDR2 SVGIG (reference sequence). The CDR3 contains 13 residues. V was shortened by 2 bases and J by 6 bases, with 13 bases between the two germline ends. In nucleotides, the CDR3 is TGTGCCTGGAGTCCGGATGCAGGCCATGGCTACACCTTC. Translated: CAWSPDAGHGYTF.

The chain joins TRBV19 to TRBJ1-1; possibly TRBD1 for D (5 bases). V dropped 5 bases and J dropped 5 bases, with 9 bases sitting between them. Germline V lookup: CDR1 LNHDA, CDR2 SQIVND (reference sequence). CDR3 size: 12 residues. The CDR3 DNA is TGTGCCAGTAGTGGGGGGGGGACTGAAGCTTTCTTT. Its translation is CASSGGGTEAFF.

J is TRBJ1-1 and V is TRBV19; a weak D match, TRBD1 (5 bases). Germline V CDR1 and CDR2: LNHDA, SQIVND (reference sequence). V gave up 6 bases and J gave up 5 bases, with 19 bases separating them. The CDR3 covers 15 residues. The CDR3 DNA is TGTGCCAGTAGGCCCCCCGGGGCCGGGGGAACTGAAGCTTTCTTT. Translating gives CASRPPGAGGTEAFF.

The J gene is TRBJ1-1, the V gene TRBV5-5, with D tentatively TRBD1 (5 bases). This CDR3 contains 15 residues. Germline V CDR1 and CDR2: SGHKS, YYEKEE (reference sequence). Trimming took off 1 base at V and 0 bases at J, with 10 bases between the two ends. CDR3 coding DNA: TGTGCCAGCAGCTTGACGGGGGTCTTGAACACTGAAGCTTTCTTT. It translates to CASSLTGVLNTEAFF.

V and J are TRBV7-2 and TRBJ2-1, with D possibly TRBD2 on 5 matching bases. The CDR3 sequence is 15 residues long. Trimming shortened V by 0 bases and J by 6 bases, and 12 bases separated the two germline ends. Germline V gene lookup returns CDR1 SGHTA and CDR2 FQGNSA. DNA of the CDR3: TGTGCCAGCAGCTTAGCGGAAACTAGAGGCAATGAGCAGTTCTTC. Protein product: CASSLAETRGNEQFF.

The V gene is TRBV6-5, the J gene TRBJ1-4; 7 nucleotides line up with TRBD1. The trim removed 6 bases at V and 5 bases at J, leaving 6 bases unmatched. Germline V gives CDR1 MNHEY, CDR2 SVGAGI. The length of the CDR3 is 14 residues. CDR3 protein: CASRPTGSNEKLFF. The CDR3 DNA sequence: TGTGCCAGCAGGCCGACAGGGTCAAATGAAAAACTGTTTTTT.

This clone showed up just a few times. V gene TRBV4-1 combines with J gene TRBJ2-7; 7 bases are shared with TRBD1. Germline V gene lookup returns CDR1 MGHRA and CDR2 YSYEKL. CDR3 size: 14 residues. V trimming: 5 bases; J trimming: 3 bases; junction bases outside the gene matches: 7. CDR3 sequence: CASSSAQGDYEQYF. For the CDR3, the DNA is TGCGCCAGCAGCTCTGCCCAGGGGGACTACGAGCAGTACTTC.

The chain is built from TRBV11-2 and TRBJ2-7; weak D call: TRBD1 (5 bases). Germline-derived CDR1 and CDR2 are SGHAT and FQNNGV. V was cut by 5 bases and J by 2 bases, with 10 bases left in between. The CDR3 loop spans 13 amino acids. CDR3 amino acids: CASSLDRAYEQYF. CDR3 DNA sequence: TGTGCCAGCAGCCTCGACAGAGCCTACGAGCAGTACTTC.

This clone was recorded only once. The chain is built from TRBV7-9 and TRBJ2-7, with D possibly being TRBD2 (5 bases). V dropped 4 bases and J dropped 6 bases, with 19 bases sitting between them. Germline V gene data show CDR1 as SEHNR and CDR2 as FQNEAQ (reference sequence). This CDR3 is 15 amino acids long. CDR3 sequence reads: CASSWAGGLPAEQYF. The DNA for the CDR3 is TGTGCCAGCAGCTGGGCGGGCGGACTCCCGGCCGAGCAGTACTTC.

The J gene is TRBJ1-6, the V gene TRBV2, with TRBD1 matching over 7 bases. V lost 5 bases to trimming and J lost 6 bases; unmatched junction nucleotides: 7. The CDR3 consists of 15 residues. Germline CDR1 and CDR2: SNHLY and FYNNEI. This chain's CDR3 is CASSFRTGSNSPLHF. The CDR3 nucleotides are TGTGCCAGCAGTTTTCGGACAGGAAGTAATTCACCCCTCCACTTT.

The chain couples TRBV7-2 to TRBJ2-1; D is uncertain. CDR1 and CDR2 from the germline V gene are SGHTA and FQGNSA. V was cut by 0 bases and J by 6 bases, with 6 bases left in between. The CDR3 sequence is 13 residues long. The DNA for the CDR3 is TGTGCCAGCAGCTTAGCCCCGGTCAATGAGCAGTTCTTC. This encodes CASSLAPVNEQFF.

This chain joins TRBV7-2 and TRBJ1-4; D might be TRBD1 (6 bases). This CDR3 has 14 amino acids. V was clipped by 4 bases and J by 8 bases, with 14 bases between them. Germline V gene sequence: CDR1 SGHTA, CDR2 FQGNSA. CDR3 nucleotide sequence: TGTGCCAGCAGCTCGGGGGGCGGGGGAGAAAAACTGTTTTTT. Amino acid sequence: CASSSGGGGEKLFF.